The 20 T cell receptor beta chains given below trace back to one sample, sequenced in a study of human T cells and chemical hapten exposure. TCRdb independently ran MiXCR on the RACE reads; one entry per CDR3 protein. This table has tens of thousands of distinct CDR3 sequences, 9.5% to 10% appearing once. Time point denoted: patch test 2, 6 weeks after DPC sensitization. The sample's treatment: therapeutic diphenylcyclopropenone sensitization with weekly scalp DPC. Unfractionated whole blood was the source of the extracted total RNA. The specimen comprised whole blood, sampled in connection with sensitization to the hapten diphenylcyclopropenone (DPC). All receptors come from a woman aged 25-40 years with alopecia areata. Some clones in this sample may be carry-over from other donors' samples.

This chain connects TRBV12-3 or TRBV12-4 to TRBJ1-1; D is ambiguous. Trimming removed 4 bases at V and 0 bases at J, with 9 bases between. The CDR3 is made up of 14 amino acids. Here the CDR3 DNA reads TGTGCCAGCAGTTGGTCAGGCTTGAACACTGAAGCTTTCTTT. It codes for CASSWSGLNTEAFF.

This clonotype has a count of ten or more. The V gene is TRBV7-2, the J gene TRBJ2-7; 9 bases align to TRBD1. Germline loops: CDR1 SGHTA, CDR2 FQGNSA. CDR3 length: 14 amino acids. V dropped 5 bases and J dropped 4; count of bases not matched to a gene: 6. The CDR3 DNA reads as TGTGCCAGCAGCCTGACAGGGGGGGGTTACGAGCAGTACTTC. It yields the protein CASSLTGGGYEQYF.

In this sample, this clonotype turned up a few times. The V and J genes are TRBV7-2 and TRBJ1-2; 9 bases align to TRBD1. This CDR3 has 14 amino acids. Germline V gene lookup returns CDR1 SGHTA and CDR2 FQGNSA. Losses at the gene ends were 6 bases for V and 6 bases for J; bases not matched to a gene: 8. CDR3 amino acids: CASRRTGQGDGYTF. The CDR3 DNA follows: TGTGCCAGCAGACGGACGGGACAGGGAGATGGCTACACCTTC.

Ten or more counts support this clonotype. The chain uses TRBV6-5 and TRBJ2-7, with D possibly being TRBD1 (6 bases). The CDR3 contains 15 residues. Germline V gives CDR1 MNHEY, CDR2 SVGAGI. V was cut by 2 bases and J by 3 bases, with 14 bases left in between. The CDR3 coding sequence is TGTGCCAGCAGTTACGCGAAGGTACAGGGCTACGAGCAGTACTTC. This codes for CASSYAKVQGYEQYF.

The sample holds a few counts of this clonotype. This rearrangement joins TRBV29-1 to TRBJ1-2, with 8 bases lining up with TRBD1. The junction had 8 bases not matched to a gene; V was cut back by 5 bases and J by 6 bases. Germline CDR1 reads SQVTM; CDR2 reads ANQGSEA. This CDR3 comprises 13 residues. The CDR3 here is CSVSAGGAHGYTF. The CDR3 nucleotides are TGCAGCGTTAGTGCAGGGGGCGCTCATGGCTACACCTTC.

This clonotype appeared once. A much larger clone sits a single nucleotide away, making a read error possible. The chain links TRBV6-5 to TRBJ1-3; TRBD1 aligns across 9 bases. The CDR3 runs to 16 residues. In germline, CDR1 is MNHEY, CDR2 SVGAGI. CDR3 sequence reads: CASSPTGGSSENTIYF. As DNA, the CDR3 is TGTGCCAGCAGCCCAACAGGGGGCTCGTCTGAAAACACCATATATTTT.

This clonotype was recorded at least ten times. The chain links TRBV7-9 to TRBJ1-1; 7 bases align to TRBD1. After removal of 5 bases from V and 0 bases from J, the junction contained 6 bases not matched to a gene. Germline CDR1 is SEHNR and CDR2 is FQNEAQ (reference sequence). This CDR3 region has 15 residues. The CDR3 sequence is CASSDIQGVNTEAFF. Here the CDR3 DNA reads TGTGCCAGCAGCGACATTCAGGGGGTGAACACTGAAGCTTTCTTT.

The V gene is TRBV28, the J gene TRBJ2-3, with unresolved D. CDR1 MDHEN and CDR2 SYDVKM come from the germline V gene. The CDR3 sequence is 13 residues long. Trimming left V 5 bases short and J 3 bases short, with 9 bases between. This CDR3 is CASSPQITDTQYF. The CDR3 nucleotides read TGTGCCAGCAGTCCCCAAATTACAGATACGCAGTATTTT. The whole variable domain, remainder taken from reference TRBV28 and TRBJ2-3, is DVKVTQSSRYLVKRTGEKVFLECVQDMDHENMFWYRQDPGLGLRLIYFSYDVKMKEKGDIPEGYSVSREKKERFSLILESASTNQTSMYLCASSPQITDTQYFGPGTRLTVL.

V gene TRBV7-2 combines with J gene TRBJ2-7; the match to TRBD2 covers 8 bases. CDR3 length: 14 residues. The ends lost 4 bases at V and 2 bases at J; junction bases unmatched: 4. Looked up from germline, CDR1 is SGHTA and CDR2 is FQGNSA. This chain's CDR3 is CASSSLRGAYEQYF. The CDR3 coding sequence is TGTGCCAGCAGCTCACTGCGGGGGGCCTACGAGCAGTACTTC.

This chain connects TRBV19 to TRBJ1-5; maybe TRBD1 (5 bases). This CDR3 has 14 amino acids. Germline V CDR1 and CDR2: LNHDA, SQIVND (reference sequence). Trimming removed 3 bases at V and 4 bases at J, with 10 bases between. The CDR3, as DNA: TGTGCCAGTAGTATTGGGGGATGGAATCAGCCCCAGCATTTT. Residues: CASSIGGWNQPQHF.

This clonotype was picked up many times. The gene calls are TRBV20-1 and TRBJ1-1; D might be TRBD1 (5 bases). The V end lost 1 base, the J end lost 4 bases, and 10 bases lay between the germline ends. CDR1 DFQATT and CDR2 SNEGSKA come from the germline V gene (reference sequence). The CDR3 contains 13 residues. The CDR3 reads CSARGGGGTEAFF. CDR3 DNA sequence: TGCAGTGCTAGAGGGGGCGGGGGCACTGAAGCTTTCTTT.

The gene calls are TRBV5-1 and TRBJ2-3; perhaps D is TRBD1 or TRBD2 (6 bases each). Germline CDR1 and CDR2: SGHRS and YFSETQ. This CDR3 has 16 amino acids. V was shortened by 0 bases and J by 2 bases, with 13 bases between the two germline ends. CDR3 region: CASSLGLGGYTDTQYF. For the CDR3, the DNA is TGCGCCAGCAGCTTGGGCCTCGGGGGCTACACAGATACGCAGTATTTT. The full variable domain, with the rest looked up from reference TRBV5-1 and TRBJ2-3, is KAGVTQTPRYLIKTRGQQVTLSCSPISGHRSVSWYQQTPGQGLQFLFEYFSETQRNKGNFPGRFSGRQFSNSRSEMNVSTLELGDSALYLCASSLGLGGYTDTQYFGPGTRLTVL.

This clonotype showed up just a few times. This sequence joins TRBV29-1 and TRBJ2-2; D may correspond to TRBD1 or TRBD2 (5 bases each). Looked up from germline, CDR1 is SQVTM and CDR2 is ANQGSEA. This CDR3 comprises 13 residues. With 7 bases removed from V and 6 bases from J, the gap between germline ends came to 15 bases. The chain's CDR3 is CSGGTVGAGELFF. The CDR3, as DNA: TGCAGCGGGGGGACGGTGGGTGCCGGGGAGCTGTTTTTT.

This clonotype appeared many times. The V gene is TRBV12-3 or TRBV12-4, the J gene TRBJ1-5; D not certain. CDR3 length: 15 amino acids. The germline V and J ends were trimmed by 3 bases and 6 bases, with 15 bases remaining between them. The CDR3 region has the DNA TGTGCCAGCAGTTTGGTCCTGGGTCGGGTTCAGCCCCAGCATTTT. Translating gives CASSLVLGRVQPQHF.

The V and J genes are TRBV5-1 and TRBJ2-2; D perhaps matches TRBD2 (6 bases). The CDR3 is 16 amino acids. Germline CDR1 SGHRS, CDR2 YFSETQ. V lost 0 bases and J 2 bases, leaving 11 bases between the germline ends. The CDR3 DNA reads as TGCGCCAGCAGCTTGGCGGCGGGGACTAACACCGGGGAGCTGTTTTTT. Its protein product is CASSLAAGTNTGELFF.

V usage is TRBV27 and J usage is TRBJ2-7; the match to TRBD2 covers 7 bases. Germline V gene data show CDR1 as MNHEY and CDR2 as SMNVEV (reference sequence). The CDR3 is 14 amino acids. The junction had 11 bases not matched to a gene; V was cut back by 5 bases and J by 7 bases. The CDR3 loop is CASSPLERGREQYF. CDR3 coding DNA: TGTGCCAGCAGTCCCTTGGAGCGGGGTCGGGAGCAGTACTTC.

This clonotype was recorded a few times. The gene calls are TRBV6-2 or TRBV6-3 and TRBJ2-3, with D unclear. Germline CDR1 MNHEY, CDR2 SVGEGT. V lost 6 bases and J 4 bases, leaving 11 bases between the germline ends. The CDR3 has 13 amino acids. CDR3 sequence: CASSLVSSDTQYF. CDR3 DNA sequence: TGTGCCAGCAGCCTAGTTTCATCAGATACGCAGTATTTT.

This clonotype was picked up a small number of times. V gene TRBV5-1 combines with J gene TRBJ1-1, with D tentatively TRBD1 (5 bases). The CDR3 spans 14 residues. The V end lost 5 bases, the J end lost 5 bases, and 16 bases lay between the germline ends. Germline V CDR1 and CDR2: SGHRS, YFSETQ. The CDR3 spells CASRGGIVETEAFF. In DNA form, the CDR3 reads TGCGCCAGCAGGGGGGGAATAGTAGAGACTGAAGCTTTCTTT.

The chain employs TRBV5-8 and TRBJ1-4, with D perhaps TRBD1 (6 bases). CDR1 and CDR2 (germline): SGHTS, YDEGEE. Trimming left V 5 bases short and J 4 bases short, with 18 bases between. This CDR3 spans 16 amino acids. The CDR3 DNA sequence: TGTGCCAGCAGTTCCGGACAGAATGTTGGTAATGAAAAACTGTTTTTT. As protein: CASSSGQNVGNEKLFF. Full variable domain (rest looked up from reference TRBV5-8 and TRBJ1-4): EAGVTQSPTHLIKTRGQQATLRCSPISGHTSVYWYQQALGLGLQFLLWYDEGEERNRGNFPPRFSGRQFPNYSSELNVNALELEDSALYLCASSSGQNVGNEKLFFGSGTQLSVL.

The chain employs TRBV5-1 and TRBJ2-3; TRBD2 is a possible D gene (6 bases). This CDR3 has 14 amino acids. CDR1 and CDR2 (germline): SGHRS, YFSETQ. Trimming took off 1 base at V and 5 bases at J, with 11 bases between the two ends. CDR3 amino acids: CASSLTSPQDTQYF. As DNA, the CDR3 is TGCGCCAGCAGCTTGACTAGCCCTCAAGATACGCAGTATTTT.